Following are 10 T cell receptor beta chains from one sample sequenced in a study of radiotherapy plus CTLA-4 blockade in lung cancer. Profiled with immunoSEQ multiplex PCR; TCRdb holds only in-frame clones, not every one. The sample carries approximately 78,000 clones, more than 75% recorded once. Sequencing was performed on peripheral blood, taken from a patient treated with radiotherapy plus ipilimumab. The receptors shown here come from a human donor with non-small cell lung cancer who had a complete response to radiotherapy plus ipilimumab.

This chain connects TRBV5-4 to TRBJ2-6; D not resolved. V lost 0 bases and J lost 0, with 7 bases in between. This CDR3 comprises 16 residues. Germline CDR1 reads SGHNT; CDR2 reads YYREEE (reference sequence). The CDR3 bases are TGTGCCAGCAGCTTGGATTTGAACTCTGGGGCCAACGTCCTGACTTTC. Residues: CASSLDLNSGANVLTF. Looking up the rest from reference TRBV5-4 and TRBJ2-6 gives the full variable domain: ETGVTQSPTHLIKTRGQQVTLRCSSQSGHNTVSWYQQALGQGPQFIFQYYREEENGRGNFPPRFSGLQFPNYSSELNVNALELDDSALYLCASSLDLNSGANVLTFGAGSRLTVL.

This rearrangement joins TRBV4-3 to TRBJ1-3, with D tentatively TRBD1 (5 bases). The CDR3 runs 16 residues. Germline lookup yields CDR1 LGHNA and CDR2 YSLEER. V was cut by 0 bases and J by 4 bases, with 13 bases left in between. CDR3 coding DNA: TGCGCCAGCAGCCAAGAGCGAGGCAGGGTCGGAAACACCATATATTTT. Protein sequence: CASSQERGRVGNTIYF.

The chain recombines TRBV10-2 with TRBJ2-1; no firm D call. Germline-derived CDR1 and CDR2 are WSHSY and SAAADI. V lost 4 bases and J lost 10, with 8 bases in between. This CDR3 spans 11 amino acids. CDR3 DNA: TGCGCCAGCAGTGTCCATGACGAGCAGTTCTTC. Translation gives CASSVHDEQFF.

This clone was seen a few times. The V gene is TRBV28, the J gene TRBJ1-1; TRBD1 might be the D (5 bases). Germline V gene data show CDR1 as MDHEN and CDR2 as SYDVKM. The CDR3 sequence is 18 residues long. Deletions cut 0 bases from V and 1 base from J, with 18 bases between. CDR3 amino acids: CASSLWGKRGVRNTEAFF. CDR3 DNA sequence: TGTGCCAGCAGTTTATGGGGCAAGCGGGGGGTGAGGAACACTGAAGCTTTCTTT.

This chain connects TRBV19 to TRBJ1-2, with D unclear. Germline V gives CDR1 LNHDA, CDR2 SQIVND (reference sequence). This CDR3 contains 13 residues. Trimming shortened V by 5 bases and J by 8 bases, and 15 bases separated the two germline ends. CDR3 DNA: TGTGCCAGTAGTCGTGATAGGGTAGGAGGCTACACCTTC. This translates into CASSRDRVGGYTF.

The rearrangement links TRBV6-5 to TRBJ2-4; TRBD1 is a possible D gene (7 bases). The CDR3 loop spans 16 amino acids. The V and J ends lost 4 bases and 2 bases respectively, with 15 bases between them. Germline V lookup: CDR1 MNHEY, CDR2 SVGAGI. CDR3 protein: CASSSDREVSKNIQYF. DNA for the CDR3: TGTGCCAGCAGTTCCGACAGGGAGGTTTCCAAAAACATTCAGTACTTC.

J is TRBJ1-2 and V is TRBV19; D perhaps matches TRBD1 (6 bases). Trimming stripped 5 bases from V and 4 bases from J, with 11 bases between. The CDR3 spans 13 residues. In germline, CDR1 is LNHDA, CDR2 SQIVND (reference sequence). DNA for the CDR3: TGTGCCAGTAGTTCCCGACAGGTCTATGGCTACACCTTC. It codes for CASSSRQVYGYTF.

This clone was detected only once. The CDR3 reads CAWDTNTEAFF. The CDR3 nucleotides are TGTGCCTGGGACACCAACACTGAAGCTTTCTTT. The chain has TRBV30 and TRBJ1-1; no reliable D call. Trimming shortened V by 5 bases and J by 2 bases, and 6 bases separated the two germline ends. The CDR3 consists of 11 residues. Germline V lookup: CDR1 GTSNPN, CDR2 SVGIG (reference sequence).

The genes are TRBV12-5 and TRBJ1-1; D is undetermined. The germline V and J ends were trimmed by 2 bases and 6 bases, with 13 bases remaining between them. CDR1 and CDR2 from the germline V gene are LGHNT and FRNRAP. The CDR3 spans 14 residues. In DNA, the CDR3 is TGTGCTAGTGGTTTGTCAGGCAGCAAGGCTGAAGCTTTCTTT. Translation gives CASGLSGSKAEAFF.

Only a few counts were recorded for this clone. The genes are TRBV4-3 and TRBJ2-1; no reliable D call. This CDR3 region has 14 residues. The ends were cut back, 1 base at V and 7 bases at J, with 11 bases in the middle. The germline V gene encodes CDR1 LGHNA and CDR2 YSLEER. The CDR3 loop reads CASSQVESPNEQFF. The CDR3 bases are TGCGCCAGCAGCCAAGTTGAGTCTCCAAATGAGCAGTTCTTC.